This T cell receptor (beta chain) came from a study of T cell responses to AZD1222 COVID-19 vaccine. Findings and caveats of the study: When two AZD1222 doses had been given, Spike-specific TCR breadth and depth rose. The CD4 TCRs associated with vaccination extended across spike and predominated at 160-218 and 743-854. In a largely white British group with more females than males, clonal diversity was possibly underestimated. Samples come after the peak T cell response, not at day 14.

Sequenced by immunoSEQ multiplex PCR; TCRdb stores in-frame clones only, minus some. The sample shows tens of thousands of clones, 92% of them seen only once. In the case of this clone: Its cognate antigen is unknown.

This receptor was obtained from an adult in good health. Source: peripheral blood, taken on day 0 of AZD1222 vaccination.

The CDR3 protein is CASREAGPLFF. The CDR3, as DNA: TGTGCCAGCAGAGAGGCGGGGCCGCTGTTTTTT. This rearrangement joins TRBV25-1 to TRBJ2-2; TRBD2 might be the D (6 bases). Germline V gene lookup returns CDR1 MGHDK and CDR2 SYGVNS. The CDR3 covers 11 residues. Between the trimmed V and J ends, which lost 6 bases and 13 bases, there was a span of 12 bases.